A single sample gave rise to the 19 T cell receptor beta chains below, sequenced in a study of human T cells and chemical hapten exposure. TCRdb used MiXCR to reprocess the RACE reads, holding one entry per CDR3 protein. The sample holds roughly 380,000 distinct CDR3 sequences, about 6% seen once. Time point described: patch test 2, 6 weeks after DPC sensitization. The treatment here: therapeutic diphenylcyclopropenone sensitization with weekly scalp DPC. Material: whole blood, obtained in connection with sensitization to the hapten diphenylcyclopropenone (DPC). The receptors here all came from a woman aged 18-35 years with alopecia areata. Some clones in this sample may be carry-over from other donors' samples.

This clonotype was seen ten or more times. DNA for the CDR3: TGCGCCAGCAGCCTGACGTGGGGGGATGGGGGTGAAAAACTGTTTTTT. Its protein is CASSLTWGDGGEKLFF. The V gene is TRBV4-3, the J gene TRBJ1-4, with D tentatively TRBD1 (5 bases). Germline V gene sequence: CDR1 LGHNA, CDR2 YSLEER. V lost 4 bases to trimming and J lost 7 bases, with 19 bases between them. The CDR3 totals 16 residues.

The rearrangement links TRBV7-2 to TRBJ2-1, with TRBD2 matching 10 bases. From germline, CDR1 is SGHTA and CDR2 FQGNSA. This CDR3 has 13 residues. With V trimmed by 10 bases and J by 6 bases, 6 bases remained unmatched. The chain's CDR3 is CATRGLASNEQFF. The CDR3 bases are TGTGCCACGAGGGGACTAGCGTCCAATGAGCAGTTCTTC.

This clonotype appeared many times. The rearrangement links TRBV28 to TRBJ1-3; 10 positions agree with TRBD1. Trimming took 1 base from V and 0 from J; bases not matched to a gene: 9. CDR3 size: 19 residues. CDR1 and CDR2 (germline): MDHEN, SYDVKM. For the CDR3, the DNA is TGTGCCAGCAGTTTATTGATGCTCGGACAGGGGGACTCTGGAAACACCATATATTTT. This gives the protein CASSLLMLGQGDSGNTIYF.

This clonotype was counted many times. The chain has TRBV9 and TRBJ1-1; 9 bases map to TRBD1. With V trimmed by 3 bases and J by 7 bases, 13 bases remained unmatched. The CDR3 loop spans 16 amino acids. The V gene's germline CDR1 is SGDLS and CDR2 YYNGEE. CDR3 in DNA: TGTGCCAGCAGCGCCGGGACAGGGATTTTCCGGGGTGAAGCTTTCTTT. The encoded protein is CASSAGTGIFRGEAFF.

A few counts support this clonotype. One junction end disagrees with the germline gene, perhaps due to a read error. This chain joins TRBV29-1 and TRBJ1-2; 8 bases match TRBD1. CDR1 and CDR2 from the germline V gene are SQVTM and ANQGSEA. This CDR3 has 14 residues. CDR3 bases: TGCAGCGTCGAAGACAGGGGTGACAACTATGGCTACACCTTC. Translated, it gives CSVEDRGDNYGYTF.

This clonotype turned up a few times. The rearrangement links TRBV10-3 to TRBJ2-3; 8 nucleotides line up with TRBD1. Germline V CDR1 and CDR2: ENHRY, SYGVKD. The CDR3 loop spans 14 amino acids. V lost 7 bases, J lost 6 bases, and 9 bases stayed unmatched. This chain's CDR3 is CAITPGQVSDTQYF. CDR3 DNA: TGTGCCATCACTCCGGGACAGGTATCCGATACGCAGTATTTT.

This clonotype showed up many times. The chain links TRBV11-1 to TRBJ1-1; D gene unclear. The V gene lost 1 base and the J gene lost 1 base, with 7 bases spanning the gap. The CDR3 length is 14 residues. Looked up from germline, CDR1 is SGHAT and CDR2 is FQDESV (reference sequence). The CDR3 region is CASSLVVQNTEAFF. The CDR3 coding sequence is TGTGCCAGCAGCTTAGTGGTTCAGAACACTGAAGCTTTCTTT.

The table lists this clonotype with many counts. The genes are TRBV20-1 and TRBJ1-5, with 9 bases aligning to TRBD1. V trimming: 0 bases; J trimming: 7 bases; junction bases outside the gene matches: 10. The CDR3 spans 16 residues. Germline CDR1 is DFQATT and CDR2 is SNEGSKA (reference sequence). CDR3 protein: CSARDPGTGQRQPQHF. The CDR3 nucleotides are TGCAGTGCTAGAGATCCTGGGACAGGGCAAAGGCAGCCCCAGCATTTT.

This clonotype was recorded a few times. The CDR3 region is CSARDPQLLDEQYF. Here the CDR3 DNA reads TGCAGTGCTAGAGATCCCCAACTTTTGGACGAGCAGTACTTC. The rearrangement uses TRBV20-1 and TRBJ2-7, with D unclear. The CDR3 loop spans 14 amino acids. The germline V gene encodes CDR1 DFQATT and CDR2 SNEGSKA (reference sequence). Trimming cost V 0 bases and J 5 bases, with 14 bases left between them.

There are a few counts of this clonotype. CDR3 residues: CASSWDSNTEAFF. CDR3 in DNA: TGTGCCAGCAGTTGGGACAGTAACACTGAAGCTTTCTTT. The chain has TRBV12-3 or TRBV12-4 and TRBJ1-1; 7 nucleotides align to TRBD1. J gave up 2 bases and V 4 bases, and 1 base lay outside the gene matches. The CDR3 has 13 amino acids.

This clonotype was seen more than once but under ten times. The chain's CDR3 is CASSLEEGSKTQYF. CDR3 DNA: TGCGCCAGCAGCTTGGAGGAGGGCAGTAAGACCCAGTACTTC. The gene calls are TRBV5-1 and TRBJ2-5, with D maybe TRBD2 (6 bases). Trimming removed 0 bases at V and 6 bases at J, with 12 bases between. The CDR3 loop spans 14 amino acids. Looked up from germline, CDR1 is SGHRS and CDR2 is YFSETQ.

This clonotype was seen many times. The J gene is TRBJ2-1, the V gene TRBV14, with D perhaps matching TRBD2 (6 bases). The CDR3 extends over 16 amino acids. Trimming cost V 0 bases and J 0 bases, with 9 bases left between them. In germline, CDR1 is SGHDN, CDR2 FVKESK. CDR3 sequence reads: CASSQDPGDSYNEQFF. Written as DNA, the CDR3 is TGTGCCAGCAGCCAAGACCCGGGGGACTCCTACAATGAGCAGTTCTTC.

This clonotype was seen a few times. The CDR3 DNA sequence: TGTGCCAGCAGCCAAGGACTAGCGGGGATCACAGATACGCAGTATTTT. Protein: CASSQGLAGITDTQYF. V gene TRBV4-2 combines with J gene TRBJ2-3; TRBD2 aligns across 11 bases. CDR1 LGHNA and CDR2 YNFKEQ come from the germline V gene. CDR3 length: 16 residues. With 1 base clipped from V and 2 bases from J, the junction kept 2 bases outside the gene matches.

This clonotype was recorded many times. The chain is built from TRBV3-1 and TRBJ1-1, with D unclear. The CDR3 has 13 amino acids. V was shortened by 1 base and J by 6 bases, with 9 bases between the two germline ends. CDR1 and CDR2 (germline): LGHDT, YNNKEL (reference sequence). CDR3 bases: TGTGCCAGCAGCCAAGTGGAAGGCGCTGAAGCTTTCTTT. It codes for CASSQVEGAEAFF.

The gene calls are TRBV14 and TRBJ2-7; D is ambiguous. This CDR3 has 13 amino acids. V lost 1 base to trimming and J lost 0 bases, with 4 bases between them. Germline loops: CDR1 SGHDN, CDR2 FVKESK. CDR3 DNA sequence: TGTGCCAGCAGCCAAGTCGTCTCCTACGAGCAGTACTTC. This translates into CASSQVVSYEQYF. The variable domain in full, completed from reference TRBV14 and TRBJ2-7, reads EAGVTQFPSHSVIEKGQTVTLRCDPISGHDNLYWYRRVMGKEIKFLLHFVKESKQDESGMPNNRFLAERTGGTYSTLKVQPAELEDSGVYFCASSQVVSYEQYFGPGTRLTVT.

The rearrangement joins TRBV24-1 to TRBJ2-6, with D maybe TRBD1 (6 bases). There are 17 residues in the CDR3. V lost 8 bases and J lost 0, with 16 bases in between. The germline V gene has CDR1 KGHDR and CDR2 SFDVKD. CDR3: CATKRQVDFSGANVLTF. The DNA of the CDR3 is TGTGCCACCAAGCGACAGGTCGATTTCTCTGGGGCCAACGTCCTGACTTTC.

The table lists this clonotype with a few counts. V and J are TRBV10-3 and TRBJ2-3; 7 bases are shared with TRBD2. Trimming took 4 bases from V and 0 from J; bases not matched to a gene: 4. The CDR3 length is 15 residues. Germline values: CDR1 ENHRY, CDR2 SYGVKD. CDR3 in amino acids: CAISVASGSTDTQYF. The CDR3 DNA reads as TGTGCCATCAGTGTGGCTAGCGGTAGCACAGATACGCAGTATTTT.

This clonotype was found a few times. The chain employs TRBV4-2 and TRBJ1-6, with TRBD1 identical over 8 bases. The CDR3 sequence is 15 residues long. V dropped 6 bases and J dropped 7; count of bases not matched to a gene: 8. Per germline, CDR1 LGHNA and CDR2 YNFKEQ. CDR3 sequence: CASRPEDRANSPLHF. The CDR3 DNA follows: TGTGCCAGCAGACCTGAGGACAGGGCCAATTCACCCCTCCACTTT.

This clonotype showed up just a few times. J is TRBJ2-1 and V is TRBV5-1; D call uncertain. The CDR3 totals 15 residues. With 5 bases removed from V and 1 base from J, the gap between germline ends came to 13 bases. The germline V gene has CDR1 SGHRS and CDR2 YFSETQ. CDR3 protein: CASSSDTTSYNEQFF. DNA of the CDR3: TGCGCCAGCAGTTCTGACACGACATCCTACAATGAGCAGTTCTTC.